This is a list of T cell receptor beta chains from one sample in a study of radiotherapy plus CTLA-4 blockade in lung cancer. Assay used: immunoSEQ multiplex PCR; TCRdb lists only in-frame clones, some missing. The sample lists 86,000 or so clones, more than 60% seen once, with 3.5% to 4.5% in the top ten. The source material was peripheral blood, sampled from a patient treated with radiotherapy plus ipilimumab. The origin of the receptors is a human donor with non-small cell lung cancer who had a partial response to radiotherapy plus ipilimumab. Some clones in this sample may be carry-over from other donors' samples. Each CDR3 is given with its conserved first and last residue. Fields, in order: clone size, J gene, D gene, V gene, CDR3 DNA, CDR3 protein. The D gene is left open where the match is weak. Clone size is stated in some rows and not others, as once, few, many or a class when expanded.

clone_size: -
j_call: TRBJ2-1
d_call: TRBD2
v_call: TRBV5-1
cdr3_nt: TGCGCCAGCAGCTTACCCTCTAGCGGGGGGGCAGTTCTGAATGAGCAGTTCTTC
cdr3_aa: CASSLPSSGGAVLNEQFF

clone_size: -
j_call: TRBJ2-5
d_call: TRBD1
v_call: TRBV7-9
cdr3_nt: TGTGCCAGCAGCTTAGCGTCTTGGACAGGGAAAGAAGAGACCCAGTACTTC
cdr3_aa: CASSLASWTGKEETQYF

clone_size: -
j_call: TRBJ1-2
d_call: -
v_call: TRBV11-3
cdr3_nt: TGTGCCAGCAGTTCAGATTCGGTTACGGGGTATGGCTACACCTTC
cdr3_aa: CASSSDSVTGYGYTF

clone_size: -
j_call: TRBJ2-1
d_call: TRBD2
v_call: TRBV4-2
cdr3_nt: TGTGCCAGCAGCCAGTCGGGGGGGTACAATGAGCAGTTCTTC
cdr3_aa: CASSQSGGYNEQFF

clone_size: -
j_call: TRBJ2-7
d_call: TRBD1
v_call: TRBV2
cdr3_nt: TGTGCCAGCAGCGAGAACGTCGGACAGGGTCCCTACGAGCAGTACTTC
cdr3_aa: CASSENVGQGPYEQYF

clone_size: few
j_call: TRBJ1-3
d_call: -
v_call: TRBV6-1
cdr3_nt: TGTGCCAGCAGCCTCGAACAGGGAGCTGGAAACACCATATATTTT
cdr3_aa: CASSLEQGAGNTIYF

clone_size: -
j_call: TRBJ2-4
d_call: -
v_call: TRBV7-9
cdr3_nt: TGTGCCAGCAGCTTAGGAGGTGACCAAGACATTCAGTACTTC
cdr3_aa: CASSLGGDQDIQYF

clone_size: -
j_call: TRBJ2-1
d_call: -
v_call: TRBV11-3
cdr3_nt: TGTGCCAGCAGCTTAAGGACAGTCTACAATGAGCAGTTCTTC
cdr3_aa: CASSLRTVYNEQFF

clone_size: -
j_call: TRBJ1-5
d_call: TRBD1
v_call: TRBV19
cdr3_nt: TGTGCCAGTAGCAAAGGGTGGACAGGGGGCGATCAGCCCCAGCATTTT
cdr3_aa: CASSKGWTGGDQPQHF

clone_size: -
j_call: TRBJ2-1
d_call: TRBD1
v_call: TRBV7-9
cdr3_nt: TGTGCCAGCAGCTTAGAGGGACAGGCCTACAATGAGCAGTTCTTC
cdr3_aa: CASSLEGQAYNEQFF

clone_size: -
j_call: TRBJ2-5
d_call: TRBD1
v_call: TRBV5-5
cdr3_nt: TGTGCCAGCAGCTTGGGGCCTCCAGGGACAGGGCAAGAGACCCAGTACTTC
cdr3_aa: CASSLGPPGTGQETQYF

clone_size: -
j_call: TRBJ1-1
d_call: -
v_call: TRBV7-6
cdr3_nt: TGTGCCAGCAGCCTCAGGGGCCAGAACACTGAAGCTTTCTTT
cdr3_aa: CASSLRGQNTEAFF

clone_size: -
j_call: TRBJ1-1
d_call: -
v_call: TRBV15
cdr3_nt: TGTGCCACCAGCAGAGACAGGGTCTACACTGAAGCTTTCTTT
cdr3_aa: CATSRDRVYTEAFF

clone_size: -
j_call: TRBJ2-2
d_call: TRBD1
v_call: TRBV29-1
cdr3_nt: TGCAGCACCCAACAGGGGGCTGGCGGGGAGCTGTTTTTT
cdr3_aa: CSTQQGAGGELFF

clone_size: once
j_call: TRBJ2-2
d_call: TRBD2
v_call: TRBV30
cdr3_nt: TGTGCCTGGAGTATAGCGGGAGGCCCCCGAGGCACCGGGGAGCTGTTTTTT
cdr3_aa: CAWSIAGGPRGTGELFF

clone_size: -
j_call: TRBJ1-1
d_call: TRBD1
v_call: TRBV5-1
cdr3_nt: TGCGCCAGCAGCTCAAAACAGGGGAACGTGAACACTGAAGCTTTCTTT
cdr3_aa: CASSSKQGNVNTEAFF

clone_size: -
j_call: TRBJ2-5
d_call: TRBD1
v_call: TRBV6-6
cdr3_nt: TGTGCCAGCAGCGATACAGGGACAGCCGCCCAAGAGACCCAGTACTTC
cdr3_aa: CASSDTGTAAQETQYF

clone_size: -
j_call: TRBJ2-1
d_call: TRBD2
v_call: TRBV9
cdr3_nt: TGTGCCAGCAGCGTAGCTTCGGCTAGCGGGGTTATAAGGCAGTTCTTC
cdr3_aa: CASSVASASGVIRQFF

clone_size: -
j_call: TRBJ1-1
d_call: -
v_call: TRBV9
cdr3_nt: TGTGCCAGCAGCGTAGATCTTCCAGGGCTAGATGTTGAGGCGGAAGCTTTCTTT
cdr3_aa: CASSVDLPGLDVEAEAFF

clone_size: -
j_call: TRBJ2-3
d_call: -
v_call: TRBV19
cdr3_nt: TGTGCCAGTAGTACTTCGGGGGGCCCCATTGGTACGCAGTATTTT
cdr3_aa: CASSTSGGPIGTQYF